This T cell receptor beta chain was recovered during a study of human T cells and chemical hapten exposure. Time point given: patch test 3, about 24 weeks after DPC sensitization. Specified treatment: therapeutic diphenylcyclopropenone sensitization with weekly scalp DPC. Germline V gives CDR1 MNHEY, CDR2 SMNVEV (reference sequence). The CDR3 is 13 amino acids. Between the trimmed V and J ends, which lost 6 bases and 5 bases, there was a span of 10 bases. MiXCR, run by TCRdb on the RACE reads, gives a single entry per CDR3 protein. Of 150,000 to 200,000 distinct CDR3 sequences in the sample, 28% are singletons; the top ten hold around 2.3%.

The chain recombines TRBV27 with TRBJ2-2, with D uncertain. Sequenced here: whole blood, sampled in connection with sensitization to the hapten diphenylcyclopropenone (DPC). This TCR was sampled from a young woman with alopecia areata. Some clones in this sample may be carry-over from other donors' samples. The CDR3 is CASRSSGTGELFF. The CDR3 nucleotides are TGTGCCAGCAGATCTTCGGGTACCGGGGAGCTGTTTTTT.